This T cell receptor (beta chain) was identified in a study of identical twins. All donors were healthy Caucasians. Each cDNA held unique molecular identifiers, and template switching gave it a universal primer site. TCRdb called the 5' RACE reads again in MiXCR, with one record for every CDR3 protein. The sample has 500,000 to 650,000 distinct CDR3 sequences, just over 7% seen once. The V end lost 5 bases, the J end lost 5 bases, and 21 bases lay between the germline ends. The CDR3 has 16 residues. Looked up from germline, CDR1 is SEHNR and CDR2 is FQNEAQ (reference sequence). Study conclusions and caveats: The models systematically underestimated how much out-of-frame TCR alpha was shared in monozygotic twins.

In its sample, this clonotype was seen a few times. Antigen: not known. The same sample was also studied in work on yellow fever vaccine responses in identical twins. From that second work: Among the twins, the vaccine T cell response reportedly seemed partly convergent and partly personalized.

The sequenced material came from PBMCs. This clonotype originated in a woman between 18 and 29 years old in good health. The chain carries TRBV7-9 and TRBJ1-2, with D possibly matching TRBD1 (6 bases). The chain's CDR3 is CASSTPQGSNIYGYTF. CDR3 in DNA: TGTGCCAGCAGCACTCCACAGGGTTCGAACATTTATGGCTACACCTTC.